This TCR beta chain was obtained from a study of identical twins. The CDR3 consists of 15 residues. Unmatched junction bases numbered 2, after V lost 0 bases and J lost 0 bases. The germline V gene has CDR1 DFQATT and CDR2 SNEGSKA (reference sequence). It was template switching that added a universal primer site, and there were unique molecular identifiers on the cDNA. TCRdb passed the 5' RACE reads through MiXCR, listing each CDR3 protein once. The sample has hundreds of thousands of distinct CDR3 sequences; 5.5% to 7.5% are singletons. Study conclusions and caveats: Compared with unrelated sharing, twin-shared out-of-frame alpha sequences had more low-probability sequences. Invariant T cells like MAIT and iNKT could partly confound the zero-insertion analyses. Modelling approaches yielded underestimates of out-of-frame TCR alpha sharing between monozygotic twins.

This clonotype was found many times. Its cognate antigen is unknown. This receptor was taken from a man between 18 and 35 years old in good health. The material sequenced was naive T cells sorted from blood. The chain uses TRBV20-1 and TRBJ2-1; 7 nucleotides match TRBD2. The CDR3 region is CSAREAGTSYNEQFF. Written as DNA, the CDR3 is TGCAGTGCTAGAGAAGCGGGAACCTCCTACAATGAGCAGTTCTTC.